This T cell receptor (beta chain) appears in the sequencing data of a study of vaccination effects on CD4 cells after COVID-19. Turning to the study itself: A couple of convalescent patients were sampled 16 days and one week before vaccination.

Germline V gives CDR1 GTSNPN, CDR2 SVGIG (reference sequence). The CDR3 consists of 13 residues. Deletions cut 6 bases from V and 8 bases from J, with 14 bases between. A note on this clone: Its specificity is not known.

When ten to eleven days of culture had elapsed, CD4+ T cells were isolated. Measured with immunoSEQ multiplex PCR; TCRdb has only the in-frame clones, and not every one. The sample yields more than 40,000 clones, about 76% seen once. This chain joins TRBV30 and TRBJ1-6, with D perhaps TRBD1 (5 bases). This receptor was taken from a human donor who had a prior SARS-CoV-2 infection. This specimen was CD4+ T cells from PBMCs cultured without peptide, taken before COVID-19 vaccination. The CDR3 sequence is CACVSRAYSPLHF. The CDR3 bases are TGTGCCTGTGTGAGCAGGGCTTATTCACCCCTCCACTTT.